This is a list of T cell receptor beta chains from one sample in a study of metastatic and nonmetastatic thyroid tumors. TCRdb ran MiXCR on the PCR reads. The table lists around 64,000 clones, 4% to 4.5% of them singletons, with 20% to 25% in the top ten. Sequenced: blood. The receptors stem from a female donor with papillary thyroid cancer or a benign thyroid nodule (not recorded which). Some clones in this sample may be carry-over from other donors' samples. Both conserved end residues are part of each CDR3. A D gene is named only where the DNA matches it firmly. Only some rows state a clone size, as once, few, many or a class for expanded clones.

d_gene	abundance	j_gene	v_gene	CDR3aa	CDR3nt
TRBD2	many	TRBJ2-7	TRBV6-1	CASRSSGTSYEQYF	TGTGCCAGCAGGAGTAGCGGGACCTCCTACGAGCAGTACTTC
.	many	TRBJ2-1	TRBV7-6	CASSTRAASYNEQFF	TGTGCCAGCAGCACCCGGGCGGCCTCCTACAATGAGCAGTTCTTC
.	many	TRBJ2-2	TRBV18	CASSPSPHGELFF	TGTGCCAGCTCACCCTCCCCCCACGGGGAGCTGTTTTTT
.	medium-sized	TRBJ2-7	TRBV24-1	CATSDPLQAAYEQYF	TGTGCCACCAGTGACCCCTTACAGGCAGCCTACGAGCAGTACTTC
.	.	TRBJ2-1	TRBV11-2	CASSLIEQNEQFF	TGTGCCAGCAGCTTAATAGAGCAGAATGAGCAGTTCTTC
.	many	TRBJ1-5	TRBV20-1	CSAREQGYQPQHF	TGCAGTGCTAGAGAACAGGGTTATCAGCCCCAGCATTTT
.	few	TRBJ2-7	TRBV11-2	CASVSSVHEQYF	TGTGCCAGCGTATCCAGCGTCCACGAGCAGTACTTC
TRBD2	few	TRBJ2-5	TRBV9	CASSTLAGQETQYF	TGTGCCAGCAGCACGCTAGCGGGGCAAGAGACCCAGTACTTC
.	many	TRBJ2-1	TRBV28	CASSSLTSSHSYNEQFF	TGTGCCAGCAGTTCGTTGACATCTTCCCACTCCTACAATGAGCAGTTCTTC
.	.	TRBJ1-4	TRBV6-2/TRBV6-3	CASRIVLGRKLFF	TGTGCCAGCAGGATAGTGCTCGGGCGGAAACTGTTTTTT
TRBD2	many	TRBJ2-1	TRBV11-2	CASRSSGGSYNEQFF	TGTGCCAGCAGGTCTAGCGGGGGCTCCTACAATGAGCAGTTCTTC
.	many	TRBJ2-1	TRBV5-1	CASSLEALYNEQFF	TGCGCCAGCAGCTTGGAGGCCCTCTACAATGAGCAGTTCTTC
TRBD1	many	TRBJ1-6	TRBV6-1	CASSPEGALGNSPLHF	TGTGCCAGCAGCCCTGAGGGGGCCCTAGGGAATTCACCCCTCCACTTT
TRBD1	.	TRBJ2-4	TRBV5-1	CASSSANRGNSNIQYF	TGCGCCAGCAGCTCCGCTAACAGGGGTAATTCAAACATTCAGTACTTC
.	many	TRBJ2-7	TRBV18	CASSSGLGIGEQYF	TGTGCCAGCTCATCAGGCTTGGGGATCGGCGAGCAGTACTTC
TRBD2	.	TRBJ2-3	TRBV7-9	CASTAGVGPQIRTDTQYF	TGTGCCAGCACCGCGGGAGTGGGTCCTCAAATACGCACAGATACGCAGTATTTT
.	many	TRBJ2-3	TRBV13	CASALLSTDTQYF	TGTGCCAGCGCACTCCTTAGCACAGATACGCAGTATTTT
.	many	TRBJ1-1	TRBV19	CASSIKAGSTEAFF	TGTGCCAGTAGTATTAAGGCAGGTAGCACTGAAGCTTTCTTT
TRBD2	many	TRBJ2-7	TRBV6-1	CASTRLAGSYEQYF	TGTGCCAGTACCCGACTAGCGGGATCCTACGAGCAGTACTTC
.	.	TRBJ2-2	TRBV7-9	CASRGTGELFF	TGTGCCAGCAGAGGAACCGGGGAGCTGTTTTTT
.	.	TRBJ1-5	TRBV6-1	CASSEGTGIYSNQPQHF	TGTGCCAGCAGCGAAGGGACGGGAATTTATAGCAATCAGCCCCAGCATTTT
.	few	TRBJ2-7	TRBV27	CASSRTSTYEQYF	TGTGCCAGCAGTCGGACATCTACCTACGAGCAGTACTTC
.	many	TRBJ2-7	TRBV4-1	CASSQAPLEAYEQYF	TGCGCCAGCAGCCAAGCACCATTAGAAGCCTACGAGCAGTACTTC
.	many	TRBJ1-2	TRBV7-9	CASSSTRTANYGYTF	TGTGCCAGCAGCTCCACAAGGACAGCTAACTATGGCTACACCTTC
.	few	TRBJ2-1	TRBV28	CASSLGGAAYNEQFF	TGTGCCAGCAGCCTAGGGGGGGCGGCCTACAATGAGCAGTTCTTC
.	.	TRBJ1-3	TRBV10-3	CAISPRTGASSTGNTIYF	TGTGCCATCAGTCCTCGGACGGGGGCCTCCTCTACTGGAAACACCATATATTTT
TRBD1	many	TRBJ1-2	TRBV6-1	CASSEGGQGANYGYTF	TGTGCCAGCAGTGAAGGGGGACAGGGGGCAAACTATGGCTACACCTTC
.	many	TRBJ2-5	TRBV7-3	CASSFRAETQYF	TGTGCCAGCAGCTTTCGGGCAGAGACCCAGTACTTC
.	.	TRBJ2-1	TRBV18	CASSPPEGNNEQFF	TGTGCCAGCTCACCACCCGAAGGAAACAATGAGCAGTTCTTC
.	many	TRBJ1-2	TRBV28	CASSPGDRGYTF	TGTGCCAGCAGTCCGGGAGACAGAGGCTACACCTTC
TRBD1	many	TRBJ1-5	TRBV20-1	CSARDMTGSNQPQHF	TGCAGTGCTAGAGACATGACAGGGAGCAATCAGCCCCAGCATTTT